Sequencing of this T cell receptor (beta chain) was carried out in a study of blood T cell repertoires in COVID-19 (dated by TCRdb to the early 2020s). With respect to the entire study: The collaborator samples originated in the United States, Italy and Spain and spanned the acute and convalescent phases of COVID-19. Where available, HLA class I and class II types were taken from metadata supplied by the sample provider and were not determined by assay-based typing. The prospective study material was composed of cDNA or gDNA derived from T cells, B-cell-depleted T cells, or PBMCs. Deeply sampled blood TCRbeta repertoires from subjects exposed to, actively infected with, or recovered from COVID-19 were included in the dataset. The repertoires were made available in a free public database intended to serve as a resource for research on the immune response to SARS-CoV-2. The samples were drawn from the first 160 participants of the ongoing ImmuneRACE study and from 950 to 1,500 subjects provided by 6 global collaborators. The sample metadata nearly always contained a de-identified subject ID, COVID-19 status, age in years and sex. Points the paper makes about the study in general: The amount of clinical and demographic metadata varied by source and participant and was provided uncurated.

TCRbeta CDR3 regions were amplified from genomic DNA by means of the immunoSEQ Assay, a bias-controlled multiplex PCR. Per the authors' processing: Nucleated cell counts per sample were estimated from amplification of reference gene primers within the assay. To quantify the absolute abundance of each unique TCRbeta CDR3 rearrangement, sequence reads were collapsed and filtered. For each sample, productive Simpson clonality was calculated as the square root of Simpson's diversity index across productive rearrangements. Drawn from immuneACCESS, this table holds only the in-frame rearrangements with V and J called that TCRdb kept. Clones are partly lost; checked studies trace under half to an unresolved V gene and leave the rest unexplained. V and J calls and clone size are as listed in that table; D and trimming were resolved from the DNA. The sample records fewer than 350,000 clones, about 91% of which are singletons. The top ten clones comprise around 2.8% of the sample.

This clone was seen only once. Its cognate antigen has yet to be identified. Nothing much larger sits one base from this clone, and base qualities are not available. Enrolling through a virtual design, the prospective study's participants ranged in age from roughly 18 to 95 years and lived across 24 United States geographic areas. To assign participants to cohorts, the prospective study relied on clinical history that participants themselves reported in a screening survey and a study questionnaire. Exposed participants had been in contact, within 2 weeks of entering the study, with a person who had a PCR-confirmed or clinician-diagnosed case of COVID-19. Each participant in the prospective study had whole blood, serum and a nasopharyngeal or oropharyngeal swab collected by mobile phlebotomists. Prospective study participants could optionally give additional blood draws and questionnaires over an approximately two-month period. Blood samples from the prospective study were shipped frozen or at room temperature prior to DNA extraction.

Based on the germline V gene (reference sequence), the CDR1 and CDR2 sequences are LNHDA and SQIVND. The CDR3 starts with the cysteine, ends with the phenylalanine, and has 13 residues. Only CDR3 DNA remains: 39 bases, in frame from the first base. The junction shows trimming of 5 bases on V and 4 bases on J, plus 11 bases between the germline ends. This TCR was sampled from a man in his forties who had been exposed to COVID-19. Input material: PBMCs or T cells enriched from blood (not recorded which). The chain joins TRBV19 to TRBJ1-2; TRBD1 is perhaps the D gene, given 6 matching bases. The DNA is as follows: TGTGCCAGTAGTTACAGGGCTATCTATGGCTACACCTTC. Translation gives CASSYRAIYGYTF.